These 18 T cell receptor beta chains came from one sample sequenced in a study of cytomegalovirus exposure and HLA in healthy donors. Amplification used 60 Vbeta primers and 13 Jbeta primers. Only in-frame clones appear in the TCRdb table, and some are missing; sequencing was by immunoSEQ multiplex PCR. The sample records 180,000 or so clones, about 69% being singletons. The sample taken for sequencing was PBMCs. The receptors derive from a human donor in good health.

This chain joins TRBV15 and TRBJ2-7; 7 bases match TRBD2. This CDR3 contains 16 residues. V gave up 8 bases and J gave up 6 bases; unmatched junction bases: 19. CDR1 and CDR2 (germline): LNHNV, YYDKDF (reference sequence). In DNA form, the CDR3 reads TGTGCCACCTCACTTGGGGGAGGGCCAGGGAAGGGCGAGCAGTACTTC. Protein sequence: CATSLGGGPGKGEQYF.

This clone was found a few times. The CDR3: CATSREGLAMDTQYF. The DNA of the CDR3 is TGTGCCACCAGCAGAGAGGGTCTAGCGATGGATACGCAGTATTTT. The chain employs TRBV15 and TRBJ2-3; tentative D call: TRBD2 (6 bases). Germline V gene sequence: CDR1 LNHNV, CDR2 YYDKDF (reference sequence). Trimming left V 0 bases short and J 6 bases short, with 13 bases between. CDR3 length: 15 amino acids.

This rearrangement joins TRBV25-1 to TRBJ1-4, with D possibly matching TRBD1 (6 bases). Trimming pared 0 bases from V and 5 bases from J, leaving 10 bases between. Germline-derived CDR1 and CDR2 are MGHDK and SYGVNS. This CDR3 is built from 15 residues. The CDR3 sequence: CASSEYLGANEKLFF. The CDR3 DNA reads as TGTGCCAGCAGTGAATATCTGGGGGCGAATGAAAAACTGTTTTTT.

This sequence joins TRBV5-1 and TRBJ1-5; weak D call: TRBD1 (6 bases). The CDR3 covers 15 residues. V was shortened by 0 bases and J by 6 bases, with 13 bases between the two germline ends. Germline V gene data show CDR1 as SGHRS and CDR2 as YFSETQ. CDR3 in DNA: TGCGCCAGCAGCTTGGGGGCGGGGGGCGGTCAGCCCCAGCATTTT. Translation: CASSLGAGGGQPQHF.

This clone has just a few counts. V gene TRBV7-3 combines with J gene TRBJ1-1, with D unresolved. The CDR3 runs 14 residues. Trimming stripped 8 bases from V and 1 base from J, with 14 bases between. Germline V gives CDR1 SGHTA, CDR2 FQGTGA. CDR3 residues: CASAGGRGNTEAFF. For the CDR3, the DNA is TGTGCCAGCGCGGGCGGGCGCGGGAACACTGAAGCTTTCTTT. Filled out from reference TRBV7-3 and TRBJ1-1, the complete variable domain reads GAGVSQTPSNKVTEKGKYVELRCDPISGHTALYWYRQSLGQGPEFLIYFQGTGAADDSGLPNDRFFAVRPEGSVSTLKIQRTERGDSAVYLCASAGGRGNTEAFFGQGTRLTVV.

This rearrangement joins TRBV18 to TRBJ1-1; a weak D match, TRBD1 (5 bases). CDR1 is KGHSH, CDR2 LQKENI, per germline. The CDR3 has 14 amino acids. The V end was cut by 4 bases, the J end by 1 base, with 10 bases between. CDR3 coding DNA: TGTGCCAGCTCACTATCGACAGAGAACACTGAAGCTTTCTTT. It is translated as CASSLSTENTEAFF.

This clone turned up a few times. The J gene is TRBJ2-4, the V gene TRBV2; no definite D call. CDR1 SNHLY and CDR2 FYNNEI come from the germline V gene. This CDR3 region has 14 residues. V shed 3 bases and J shed 0 bases, with 6 bases lying between them. In DNA form, the CDR3 reads TGTGCCAGCAGTGAGACTCTAGCCAAAAACATTCAGTACTTC. It specifies CASSETLAKNIQYF.

The chain combines TRBV5-4 with TRBJ2-7; TRBD1 agrees at 10 bases. The CDR3 is 15 residues long. The junction had 6 bases not matched to a gene; V was cut back by 4 bases and J by 2 bases. Germline-derived CDR1 and CDR2 are SGHNT and YYREEE (reference sequence). CDR3 nucleotides: TGTGCCAGCAGCCTCCGGACAGGGGGTACCTACGAGCAGTACTTC. Amino acids: CASSLRTGGTYEQYF.

This clone was counted between two and nine times. The chain uses TRBV6-1 and TRBJ1-1; D not certain. CDR3 length: 12 amino acids. CDR1 is MNHNS and CDR2 is SASEGT in the germline V gene. Trimming removed 4 bases at V and 4 bases at J, with 7 bases between. The DNA for the CDR3 is TGTGCCAGCAGTGGACCAGGCACTGAAGCTTTCTTT. Translation gives CASSGPGTEAFF.

The chain joins TRBV18 to TRBJ1-1, with D possibly being TRBD1 (5 bases). This CDR3 is built from 14 residues. V lost 2 bases and J 2 bases, leaving 9 bases between the germline ends. Germline values: CDR1 KGHSH, CDR2 LQKENI. The CDR3 nucleotides read TGTGCCAGCTCACCAGAGGGACTCAACACTGAAGCTTTCTTT. Amino acid sequence: CASSPEGLNTEAFF.

V usage is TRBV2 and J usage is TRBJ1-4; no clear D gene. V was trimmed by 0 bases and J by 7 bases, leaving 9 bases between them. The V gene's germline CDR1 is SNHLY and CDR2 FYNNEI. This CDR3 region has 14 residues. The CDR3 region has the DNA TGTGCCAGCAGTGAAGCGCTTCAGGTTGAAAAACTGTTTTTT. Translation gives CASSEALQVEKLFF.

This clone occurred once. The chain recombines TRBV6-4 with TRBJ2-2, with D tentatively TRBD2 (6 bases). The length of the CDR3 is 16 residues. V dropped 1 base and J dropped 4 bases, with 13 bases sitting between them. Germline assignment: CDR1 MRHNA and CDR2 SNTAGT. CDR3 sequence reads: CASSDWGDRGTGELFF. CDR3 coding DNA: TGTGCCAGCAGTGACTGGGGGGACCGAGGCACCGGGGAGCTGTTTTTT.

This clone was recorded only once. Germline is not matched at one junction end, which may reflect a read error. The genes are TRBV7-7 and TRBJ2-1, with D possibly being TRBD1 (6 bases). Germline lookup yields CDR1 SSHAT and CDR2 FNYEAQ (reference sequence). The CDR3 has 12 residues. CDR3 coding DNA: TGTGCTAGCAGCAACAGGGACAATGAGCAGTTCTTC. Its protein product is CASSNRDNEQFF.

The chain joins TRBV10-1 to TRBJ2-3, with 9 nucleotides matching TRBD1. The CDR3 sequence is 18 residues long. The junction had 14 bases not matched to a gene; V was cut back by 4 bases and J by 3 bases. The germline V gene encodes CDR1 WNHNN and CDR2 SYGVQD (reference sequence). CDR3 DNA: TGCGCCAGCAGTGGGAATCTTCGGACAGGGGTAAAAACAGATACGCAGTATTTT. This gives the protein CASSGNLRTGVKTDTQYF.

The gene calls are TRBV5-1 and TRBJ2-3; D gene unclear. The germline V gene encodes CDR1 SGHRS and CDR2 YFSETQ. This CDR3 is 15 amino acids long. Trimming removed 0 bases at V and 1 base at J, with 9 bases between. CDR3 protein: CASSLGDTRTDTQYF. CDR3 coding DNA: TGCGCCAGCAGCTTGGGTGACACTCGCACAGATACGCAGTATTTT. The full variable domain, rest sourced from reference TRBV5-1 and TRBJ2-3, is KAGVTQTPRYLIKTRGQQVTLSCSPISGHRSVSWYQQTPGQGLQFLFEYFSETQRNKGNFPGRFSGRQFSNSRSEMNVSTLELGDSALYLCASSLGDTRTDTQYFGPGTRLTVL.

This chain connects TRBV9 to TRBJ2-6; possibly TRBD1 for D (6 bases). The CDR3 totals 17 residues. Germline CDR1 and CDR2: SGDLS and YYNGEE. The ends were cut back, 0 bases at V and 0 bases at J, with 10 bases in the middle. The CDR3 DNA is TGTGCCAGCAGCGTAGAACAGGGTCCCTCTGGGGCCAACGTCCTGACTTTC. Translating it yields CASSVEQGPSGANVLTF.

The CDR3 bases are TGTGCCTGGAAAACAGGGGGTAATTCACCCCTCCACTTT. It is translated as CAWKTGGNSPLHF. The V gene is TRBV30, the J gene TRBJ1-6, with TRBD1 matching over 8 bases. The CDR3 is 13 residues long. V shed 4 bases, J shed 6 bases, and the junction held 2 bases outside the gene matches. Per germline, CDR1 GTSNPN and CDR2 SVGIG (reference sequence).

Points on this clone: A read error may account for a junction end that differs from germline. The chain has TRBV4-1 and TRBJ1-2, with D possibly TRBD1 on 5 matching bases. The CDR3 is 12 residues long. In germline, CDR1 is MGHRA, CDR2 YSYEKL. CDR3 region: CASSQEKHRTAF. DNA for the CDR3: TGCGCCAGCAGCCAAGAGAAACACAGGACGGCCTTC.